These 25 T cell receptor beta chains originate from one sample sequenced in a study of beta chain features in type 1 diabetes. Expressed TCRB transcripts were sequenced because the entire RNA isolate underwent reverse transcription. Assay: immunoSEQ multiplex PCR; the TCRdb copy retains only in-frame clones and omits some. This table has about 150,000 clones, 8.1% appearing once. The source material was central memory CD4+ T cells from blood. These receptors all come from a man aged 18-30 years in good health.

The chain uses TRBV4-3 and TRBJ2-1, with a tentative D call TRBD1 (6 bases). V shed 4 bases and J shed 15 bases, with 19 bases lying between them. Germline CDR1 and CDR2: LGHNA and YSLEER. This CDR3 region has 13 residues. In DNA form, the CDR3 reads TGCGCCAGCAGCCCGCGGTTGGAACAGGGCCTGTTCTTC. It codes for CASSPRLEQGLFF.

This clone was found a few times. The J gene is TRBJ1-4, the V gene TRBV4-1, with 7 bases that match TRBD1. With V trimmed by 5 bases and J by 5 bases, 8 bases remained unmatched. Per germline, CDR1 MGHRA and CDR2 YSYEKL. This CDR3 contains 15 residues. The CDR3 bases are TGCGCCAGCAGCTCAACGGGACAGAAGAATGAAAAACTGTTTTTT. Translating it yields CASSSTGQKNEKLFF.

This chain joins TRBV7-2 and TRBJ2-5; 9 bases map to TRBD1. J was trimmed by 5 bases and V by 10 bases; bases with no gene match: 11. Germline V gene lookup returns CDR1 SGHTA and CDR2 FQGNSA. The CDR3 is 14 amino acids. This CDR3 is CATSPGQGSETQYF. CDR3 bases: TGTGCCACCTCCCCGGGACAGGGCAGCGAGACCCAGTACTTC.

At least ten counts were recorded for this clone. The V gene is TRBV29-1, the J gene TRBJ1-2, with 9 nucleotides matching TRBD1. Looked up from germline, CDR1 is SQVTM and CDR2 is ANQGSEA. V was pared by 7 bases and J by 5 bases, with 11 bases of the junction left unmatched. The CDR3 loop spans 14 amino acids. In nucleotides, the CDR3 is TGCAGCGCCACCGACCGCGGGACAGGGTATGGCTACACCTTC. Translated: CSATDRGTGYGYTF.

V usage is TRBV7-2 and J usage is TRBJ1-1, with 7 bases fitting TRBD1. There are 15 residues in the CDR3. The germline CDR1 and CDR2 sequences are SGHTA and FQGNSA. Germline trimming cut 1 base from V and 1 base from J; bases unmatched to any gene: 3. CDR3 amino acids: CASSLVGTENTEAFF. The CDR3 DNA reads TGTGCCAGCAGCTTAGTCGGGACAGAGAACACTGAAGCTTTCTTT. Combining the CDR3 with reference TRBV7-2 and TRBJ1-1 gives the whole variable domain GAGVSQSPSNKVTEKGKDVELRCDPISGHTALYWYRQSLGQGLEFLIYFQGNSAPDKSGLPSDRFSAERTGGSVSTLTIQRTQQEDSAVYLCASSLVGTENTEAFFGQGTRLTVV.

CDR3 DNA sequence: TGTGCCAGCAGTAAAGGACAGGGGCACAATCAGCCCCAGCATTTT. It encodes CASSKGQGHNQPQHF. The chain is built from TRBV6-1 and TRBJ1-5, with TRBD1 matching 9 bases. Germline loops: CDR1 MNHNS, CDR2 SASEGT. The CDR3 has 15 amino acids. The V segment lost 5 bases and the J segment 3 bases; nucleotides outside the gene matches: 5.

In this sample, this clone turned up a few times. J is TRBJ2-1 and V is TRBV11-3; 11 bases are shared with TRBD1. Germline CDR1 reads SGHNT; CDR2 reads YENEEA. V trimming: 5 bases; J trimming: 6 bases; junction bases outside the gene matches: 9. CDR3 length: 16 residues. The CDR3: CASSPSGTGGSNEQFF. CDR3 in DNA: TGTGCCAGCAGCCCATCCGGGACAGGGGGAAGCAATGAGCAGTTCTTC.

This rearrangement joins TRBV27 to TRBJ2-3; 11 positions match TRBD2. In germline, CDR1 is MNHEY, CDR2 SMNVEV (reference sequence). The CDR3 is 15 residues long. J gave up 6 bases and V 8 bases, and 10 bases lay outside the gene matches. The CDR3 DNA reads as TGTGCCAGCGCACTAGCGGGAGCATTTAGGGATACGCAGTATTTT. Protein sequence: CASALAGAFRDTQYF.

J is TRBJ1-2 and V is TRBV28; D may be TRBD1 (6 bases). CDR1 MDHEN and CDR2 SYDVKM come from the germline V gene. This CDR3 has 12 amino acids. Between the trimmed V and J ends, which lost 4 bases and 5 bases, there was a span of 8 bases. The CDR3 loop reads CASSSGDYGYTF. The DNA for the CDR3 is TGTGCCAGCAGTTCAGGGGATTATGGCTACACCTTC.

Only a few counts were recorded for this clone. This chain connects TRBV11-2 to TRBJ1-6; possibly TRBD1 for D (5 bases). This CDR3 is 15 amino acids long. The V gene's germline CDR1 is SGHAT and CDR2 FQNNGV. Trimming cost V 3 bases and J 9 bases, with 15 bases left between them. CDR3: CASSFDSTRGSPLHF. As DNA, the CDR3 is TGTGCCAGCAGCTTCGACAGCACCCGCGGTTCACCCCTCCACTTT.

This clone was seen only a few times. This rearrangement joins TRBV28 to TRBJ2-1, with 7 positions matching TRBD2. The J segment lost 6 bases and the V segment lost 6 bases, leaving 5 bases of the junction unmatched. The CDR3 sequence is 13 residues long. Per the germline V gene, CDR1 is MDHEN and CDR2 is SYDVKM. This CDR3 reads CASREAGFNEQFF. The CDR3 DNA follows: TGTGCCAGCAGAGAAGCGGGGTTCAATGAGCAGTTCTTC.

The V gene is TRBV2, the J gene TRBJ2-7; 7 bases are a match to TRBD1. The germline V gene encodes CDR1 SNHLY and CDR2 FYNNEI. J gave up 2 bases and V 4 bases, and 5 bases lay outside the gene matches. The CDR3 contains 14 residues. The CDR3 is CASSGQGRTYEQYF. CDR3 sequence (DNA): TGTGCCAGCAGTGGACAGGGACGTACCTACGAGCAGTACTTC.

The chain couples TRBV28 to TRBJ2-7; the match to TRBD1 covers 12 bases. V was pared by 11 bases and J by 7 bases, with 9 bases of the junction left unmatched. Germline CDR1 MDHEN, CDR2 SYDVKM. CDR3 length: 13 amino acids. The CDR3 loop reads CAGGTGGLEEQYF. DNA for the CDR3: TGTGCCGGGGGGACAGGGGGCCTGGAAGAGCAGTACTTC.

In its sample, this clone was seen many times. At the DNA level, this CDR3 is encoded by other sequences in the same sample as well. This chain joins TRBV6-5 and TRBJ1-4; TRBD1 is a possible D gene (5 bases). CDR3 length equals 14 residues. Germline lookup yields CDR1 MNHEY and CDR2 SVGAGI. V lost 2 bases, J lost 8 bases, and 12 bases lay in between. The CDR3 DNA follows: TGTGCCAGCAGTTACCGGCAGGGTCGAGAAAAACTGTTTTTT. As protein: CASSYRQGREKLFF.

This clone was observed a few times. The chain employs TRBV29-1 and TRBJ1-5, with D possibly matching TRBD1 (6 bases). The CDR3 covers 15 residues. The V end was cut by 5 bases, the J end by 4 bases, with 18 bases between. CDR1 and CDR2 (germline): SQVTM, ANQGSEA. CDR3 residues: CSVRIPGQNNQPQHF. In nucleotides, the CDR3 is TGCAGCGTTCGAATACCCGGACAGAATAATCAGCCCCAGCATTTT. Variable domain in full (rest from reference TRBV29-1 and TRBJ1-5): SAVISQKPSRDICQRGTSLTIQCQVDSQVTMMFWYRQQPGQSLTLIATANQGSEATYESGFVIDKFPISRPNLTFSTLTVSNMSPEDSSIYLCSVRIPGQNNQPQHFGDGTRLSIL.

This clone has a handful of counts. The chain employs TRBV11-2 and TRBJ2-7, with 10 bases that match TRBD1. From germline, CDR1 is SGHAT and CDR2 FQNNGV. V shed 0 bases and J 5 bases; nucleotides not matched to a gene: 1. The CDR3 contains 14 residues. CDR3 DNA sequence: TGTGCCAGCAGCTTAGATGGGACAGGGGACGAGCAGTACTTC. Translated, it gives CASSLDGTGDEQYF.

V and J are TRBV2 and TRBJ2-6; D unresolved. Germline CDR1 is SNHLY and CDR2 is FYNNEI. Trimming cost V 4 bases and J 0 bases, with 4 bases left between them. The CDR3 sequence is 14 residues long. The CDR3 spells CASSASSGANVLTF. CDR3 DNA sequence: TGTGCCAGCAGTGCTAGCTCTGGGGCCAACGTCCTGACTTTC. The complete variable domain, with remaining parts taken from reference TRBV2 and TRBJ2-6, reads EPEVTQTPSHQVTQMGQEVILRCVPISNHLYFYWYRQILGQKVEFLVSFYNNEISEKSEIFDDQFSVERPDGSNFTLKIRSTKLEDSAMYFCASSASSGANVLTFGAGSRLTVL.

The chain carries TRBV7-2 and TRBJ2-1; unclear D gene. Trimming pared 5 bases from V and 7 bases from J, leaving 12 bases between. The length of the CDR3 is 13 residues. Germline V gene data show CDR1 as SGHTA and CDR2 as FQGNSA. CDR3 in DNA: TGTGCCAGCAGCAAAGACTGGATGAATGAGCAGTTCTTC. This translates into CASSKDWMNEQFF.

This clone appeared a few times. This rearrangement joins TRBV5-4 to TRBJ2-1, with TRBD2 identical over 7 bases. The CDR3 runs 16 residues. V shed 3 bases and J 0 bases; nucleotides not matched to a gene: 6. Germline values: CDR1 SGHNT, CDR2 YYREEE (reference sequence). The CDR3 sequence: CASSSQRGSSYNEQFF. CDR3 DNA sequence: TGTGCCAGCAGCTCCCAGCGGGGAAGCTCCTACAATGAGCAGTTCTTC.

The V call is TRBV4-3, the J call TRBJ1-6; 7 nucleotides match TRBD1. Germline V gene lookup returns CDR1 LGHNA and CDR2 YSLEER. J lost 8 bases, V lost 1 base, and 8 bases had no gene match. CDR3 length: 16 amino acids. The CDR3 DNA is TGCGCCAGCAGCCAAGGTGTAGGGGGCGTTCATTCACCCCTCCACTTT. Translated, it gives CASSQGVGGVHSPLHF.

This clone was observed a few times. V gene TRBV5-4 combines with J gene TRBJ1-2; D might be TRBD1 (6 bases). Germline lookup yields CDR1 SGHNT and CDR2 YYREEE (reference sequence). Trimming removed 1 base from V and 8 bases from J, with 12 bases in between. This CDR3 spans 13 amino acids. CDR3 coding DNA: TGTGCCAGCAGCTTGACAACAGGGAGCGGCTACACCTTC. As protein: CASSLTTGSGYTF.

This clone turned up a few times. The V call is TRBV28, the J call TRBJ2-2; 9 nucleotides match TRBD2. The V and J ends lost 5 bases and 7 bases, in that order; junction bases with no gene match: 11. Germline lookup yields CDR1 MDHEN and CDR2 SYDVKM. The CDR3 is 16 residues long. As DNA, the CDR3 is TGTGCCAGCAGTACACCGGGGCGCGGGGGGGACGGGGAGCTGTTTTTT. It encodes CASSTPGRGGDGELFF.

This clone occurred a few times. This chain joins TRBV5-4 and TRBJ2-2, with 9 bases that match TRBD2. The V gene's germline CDR1 is SGHNT and CDR2 YYREEE (reference sequence). The CDR3 runs to 16 residues. With 0 bases clipped from V and 4 bases from J, the junction kept 4 bases outside the gene matches. DNA for the CDR3: TGTGCCAGCAGCTTGGCTCGCGGGAGGGCCACCGGGGAGCTGTTTTTT. This codes for CASSLARGRATGELFF.

This clone was counted between two and nine times. The rearrangement links TRBV18 to TRBJ1-1; 7 positions agree with TRBD1. CDR3 length equals 14 residues. Germline-derived CDR1 and CDR2 are KGHSH and LQKENI. V shed 6 bases, J shed 6 bases, and the junction held 10 bases outside the gene matches. CDR3 nucleotide sequence: TGTGCCAGCTCCGGGAGAGGGGGCGCCTCTGAAGCTTTCTTT. Translating gives CASSGRGGASEAFF.

This clone showed up many times. This chain uses TRBV5-1 with TRBJ2-6; D is possibly TRBD2 (6 bases). Per the germline V gene, CDR1 is SGHRS and CDR2 is YFSETQ. The CDR3 loop spans 16 amino acids. Trimming cost V 0 bases and J 0 bases, with 7 bases left between them. Here the CDR3 DNA reads TGCGCCAGCAGCTTGGTCGGGAGCTCTGGGGCCAACGTCCTGACTTTC. Its translation: CASSLVGSSGANVLTF.